The present entry profiles one TCR beta chain with its context. Its antigen is unknown. The sample comes from a study of T cells after yellow fever vaccination. On the study more broadly: Preparation of fractions with low cell numbers was performed using SMART-Seq v4 Ultra Low Input. Study-wide results and caveats: Most clones from primary vaccination were detected again post-booster (roughly 96% CD4, about 88% CD8).

Trimming left V 6 bases short and J 6 bases short, with 21 bases between. The CDR3 has 15 residues. Germline CDR1 reads MNHEY; CDR2 reads SMNVEV (reference sequence). Production of TCR cDNA was by 5'RACE template switching, which also added a universal primer site and UMIs. TCRdb independently ran MiXCR on the 5' RACE reads; one entry per CDR3 protein. The sample lists some 560,000 distinct CDR3 sequences, over 15% occurring once. The rearrangement links TRBV27 to TRBJ2-7; D is possibly TRBD2 (5 bases). The TCR comes from a young man who received the YFV17D yellow fever vaccine. Sample: PBMCs, taken 15 days after the yellow fever booster vaccination. The CDR3 DNA follows: TGTGCCAGCAGACCCCGTGGACCCGGAGGCGGCGAGCAGTACTTC. It translates to CASRPRGPGGGEQYF.